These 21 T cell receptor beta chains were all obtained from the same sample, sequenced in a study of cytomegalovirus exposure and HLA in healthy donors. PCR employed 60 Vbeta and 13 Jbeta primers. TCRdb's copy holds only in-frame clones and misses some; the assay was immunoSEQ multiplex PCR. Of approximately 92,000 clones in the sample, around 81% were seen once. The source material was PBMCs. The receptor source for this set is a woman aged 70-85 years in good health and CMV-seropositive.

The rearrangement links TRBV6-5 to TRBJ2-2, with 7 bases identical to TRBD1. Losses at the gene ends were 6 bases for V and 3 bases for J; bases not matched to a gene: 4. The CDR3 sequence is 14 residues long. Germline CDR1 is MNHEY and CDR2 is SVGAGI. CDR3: CASSHRGDTGELFF. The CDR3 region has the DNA TGTGCCAGCAGCCACAGGGGTGACACCGGGGAGCTGTTTTTT.

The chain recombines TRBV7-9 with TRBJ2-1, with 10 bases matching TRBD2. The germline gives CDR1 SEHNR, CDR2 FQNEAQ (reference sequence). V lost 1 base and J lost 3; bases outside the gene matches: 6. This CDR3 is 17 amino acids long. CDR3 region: CASSLVGGTSDYNEQFF. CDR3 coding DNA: TGTGCCAGCAGCTTAGTTGGCGGGACTAGCGACTACAATGAGCAGTTCTTC.

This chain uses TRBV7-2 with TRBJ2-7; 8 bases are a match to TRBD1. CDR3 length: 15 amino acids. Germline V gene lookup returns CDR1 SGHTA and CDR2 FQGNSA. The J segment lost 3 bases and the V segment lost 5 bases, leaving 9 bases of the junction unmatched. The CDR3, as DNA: TGTGCCAGCAGCCTACGGACAGGGCCCCTCTACGAGCAGTACTTC. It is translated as CASSLRTGPLYEQYF.

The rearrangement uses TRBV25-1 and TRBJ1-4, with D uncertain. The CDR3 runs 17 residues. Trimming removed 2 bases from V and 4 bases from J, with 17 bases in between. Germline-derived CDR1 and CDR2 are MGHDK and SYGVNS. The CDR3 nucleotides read TGTGCCAGCAGTGAACCTCCCGGGGTAGCCGGTAATGAAAAACTGTTTTTT. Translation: CASSEPPGVAGNEKLFF.

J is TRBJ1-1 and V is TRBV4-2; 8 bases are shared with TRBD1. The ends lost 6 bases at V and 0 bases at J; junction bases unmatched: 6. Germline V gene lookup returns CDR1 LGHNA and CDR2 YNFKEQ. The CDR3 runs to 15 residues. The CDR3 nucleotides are TGTGCCAGCAGTTATCGACAGGGGTTGAACACTGAAGCTTTCTTT. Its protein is CASSYRQGLNTEAFF.

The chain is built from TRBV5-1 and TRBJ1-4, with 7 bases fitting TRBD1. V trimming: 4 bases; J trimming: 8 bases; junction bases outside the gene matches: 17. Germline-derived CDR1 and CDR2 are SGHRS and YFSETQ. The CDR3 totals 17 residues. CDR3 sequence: CASSGMTGITTGEKLFF. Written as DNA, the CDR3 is TGCGCCAGCAGCGGCATGACAGGGATTACAACGGGGGAAAAACTGTTTTTT. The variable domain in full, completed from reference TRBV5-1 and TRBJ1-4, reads KAGVTQTPRYLIKTRGQQVTLSCSPISGHRSVSWYQQTPGQGLQFLFEYFSETQRNKGNFPGRFSGRQFSNSRSEMNVSTLELGDSALYLCASSGMTGITTGEKLFFGSGTQLSVL.

Here the CDR3 reads CASSTLAGGTDTQYF. The CDR3 region has the DNA TGTGCCAGCAGCACCCTAGCGGGAGGCACAGATACGCAGTATTTT. The rearrangement joins TRBV5-4 to TRBJ2-3, with 10 positions matching TRBD2. V trimming: 4 bases; J trimming: 1 base; junction bases outside the gene matches: 3. This CDR3 is 15 amino acids long. Germline loops: CDR1 SGHNT, CDR2 YYREEE (reference sequence).

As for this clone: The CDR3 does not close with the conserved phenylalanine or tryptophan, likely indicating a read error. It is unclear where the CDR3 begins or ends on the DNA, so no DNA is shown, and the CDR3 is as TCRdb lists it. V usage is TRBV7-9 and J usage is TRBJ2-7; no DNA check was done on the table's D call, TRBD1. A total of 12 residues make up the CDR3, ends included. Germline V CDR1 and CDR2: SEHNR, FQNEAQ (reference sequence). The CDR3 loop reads CSSSRQGQAIRL.

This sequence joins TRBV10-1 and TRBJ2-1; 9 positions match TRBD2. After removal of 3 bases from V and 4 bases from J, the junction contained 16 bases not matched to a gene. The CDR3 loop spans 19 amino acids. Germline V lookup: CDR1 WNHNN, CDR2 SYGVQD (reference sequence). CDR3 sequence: CASSDWIERLAVGYNEQFF. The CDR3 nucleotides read TGCGCCAGCAGTGATTGGATAGAGCGACTAGCGGTTGGGTACAATGAGCAGTTCTTC.

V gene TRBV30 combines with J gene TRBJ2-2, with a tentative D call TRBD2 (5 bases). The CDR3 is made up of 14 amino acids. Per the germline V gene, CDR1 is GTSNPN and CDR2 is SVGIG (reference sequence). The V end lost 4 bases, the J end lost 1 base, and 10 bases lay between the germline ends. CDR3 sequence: CAWNGVGNTGELFF. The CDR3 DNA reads TGTGCCTGGAACGGGGTTGGGAACACCGGGGAGCTGTTTTTT.

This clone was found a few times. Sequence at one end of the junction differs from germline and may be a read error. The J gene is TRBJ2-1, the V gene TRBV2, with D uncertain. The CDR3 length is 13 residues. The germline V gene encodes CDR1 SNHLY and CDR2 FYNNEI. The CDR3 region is CASHPQVWAVSVF. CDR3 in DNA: TGTGCCAGCCATCCCCAGGTATGGGCCGTTTCGGTCTTC.

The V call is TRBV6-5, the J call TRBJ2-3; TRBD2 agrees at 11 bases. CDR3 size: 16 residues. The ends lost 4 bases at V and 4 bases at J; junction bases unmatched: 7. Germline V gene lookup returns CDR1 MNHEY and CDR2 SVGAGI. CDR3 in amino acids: CASSSGLAALSDTQYF. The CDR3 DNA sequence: TGTGCCAGCAGTTCGGGACTAGCGGCTCTATCAGATACGCAGTATTTT.

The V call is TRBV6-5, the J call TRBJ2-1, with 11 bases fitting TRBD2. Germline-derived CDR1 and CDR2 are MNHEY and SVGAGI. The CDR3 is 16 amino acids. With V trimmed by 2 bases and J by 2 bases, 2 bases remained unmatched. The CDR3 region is CASSYGTSGTYNEQFF. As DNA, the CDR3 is TGTGCCAGCAGTTACGGGACTAGCGGCACCTACAATGAGCAGTTCTTC.

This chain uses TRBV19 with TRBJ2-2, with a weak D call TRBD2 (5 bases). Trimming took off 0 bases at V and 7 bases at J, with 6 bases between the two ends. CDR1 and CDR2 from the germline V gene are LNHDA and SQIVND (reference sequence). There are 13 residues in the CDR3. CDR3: CASSIEGLGELFF. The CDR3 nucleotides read TGTGCCAGTAGTATAGAAGGACTCGGGGAGCTGTTTTTT.

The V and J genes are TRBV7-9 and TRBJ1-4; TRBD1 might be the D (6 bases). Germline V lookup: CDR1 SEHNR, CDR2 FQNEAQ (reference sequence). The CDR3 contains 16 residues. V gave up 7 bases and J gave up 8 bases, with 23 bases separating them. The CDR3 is CASTQLPPGEGEKLFF. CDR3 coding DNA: TGTGCCAGCACCCAACTCCCACCAGGGGAGGGAGAAAAACTGTTTTTT.

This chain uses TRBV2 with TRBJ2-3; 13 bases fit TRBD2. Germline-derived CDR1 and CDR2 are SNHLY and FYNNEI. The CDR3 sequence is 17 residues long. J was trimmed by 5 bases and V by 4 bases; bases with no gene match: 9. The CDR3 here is CASSALLLAGGGDTQYF. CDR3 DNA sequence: TGTGCCAGCAGTGCCTTACTACTAGCGGGAGGGGGAGATACGCAGTATTTT. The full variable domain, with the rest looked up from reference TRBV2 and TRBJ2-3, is EPEVTQTPSHQVTQMGQEVILRCVPISNHLYFYWYRQILGQKVEFLVSFYNNEISEKSEIFDDQFSVERPDGSNFTLKIRSTKLEDSAMYFCASSALLLAGGGDTQYFGPGTRLTVL.

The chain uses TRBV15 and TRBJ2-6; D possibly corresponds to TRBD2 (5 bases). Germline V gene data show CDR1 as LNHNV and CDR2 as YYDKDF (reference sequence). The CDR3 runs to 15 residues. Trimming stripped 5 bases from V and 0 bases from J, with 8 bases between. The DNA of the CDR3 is TGTGCCACCAGCGTAGCGATCTCTGGGGCCAACGTCCTGACTTTC. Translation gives CATSVAISGANVLTF.

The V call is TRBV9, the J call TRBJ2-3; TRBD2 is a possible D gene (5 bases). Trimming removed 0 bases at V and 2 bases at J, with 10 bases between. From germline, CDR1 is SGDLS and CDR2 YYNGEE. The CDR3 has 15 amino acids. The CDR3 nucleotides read TGTGCCAGCAGCGTAGTGGTCGGGGACACAGATACGCAGTATTTT. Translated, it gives CASSVVVGDTDTQYF.

This CDR3 is CASSLAGRDTQYF. For the CDR3, the DNA is TGTGCCAGCAGCTTAGCGGGCCGAGATACGCAGTATTTT. The gene calls are TRBV7-2 and TRBJ2-3; the D is unclear. The CDR3 is 13 amino acids. Germline CDR1 is SGHTA and CDR2 is FQGNSA. Between the trimmed V and J ends, which lost 0 bases and 5 bases, there was a span of 6 bases. The full variable domain, completed using reference TRBV7-2 and TRBJ2-3, is GAGVSQSPSNKVTEKGKDVELRCDPISGHTALYWYRQSLGQGLEFLIYFQGNSAPDKSGLPSDRFSAERTGGSVSTLTIQRTQQEDSAVYLCASSLAGRDTQYFGPGTRLTVL.

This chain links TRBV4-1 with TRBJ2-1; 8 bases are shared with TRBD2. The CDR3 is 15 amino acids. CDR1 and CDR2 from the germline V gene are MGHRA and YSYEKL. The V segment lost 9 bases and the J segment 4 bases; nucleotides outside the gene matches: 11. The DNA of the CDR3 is TGCGCCAGTCAGACAGGAGCGGGGGATTACAATGAGCAGTTCTTC. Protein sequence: CASQTGAGDYNEQFF.

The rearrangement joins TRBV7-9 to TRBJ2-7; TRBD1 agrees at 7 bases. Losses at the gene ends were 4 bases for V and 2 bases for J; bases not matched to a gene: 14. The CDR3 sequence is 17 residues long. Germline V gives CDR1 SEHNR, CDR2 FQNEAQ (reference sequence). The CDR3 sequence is CASSSRPKGAAPYEQYF. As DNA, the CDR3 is TGTGCCAGCAGCTCGAGACCGAAGGGGGCTGCCCCCTACGAGCAGTACTTC. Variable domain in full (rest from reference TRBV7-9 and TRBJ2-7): DTGVSQNPRHKITKRGQNVTFRCDPISEHNRLYWYRQTLGQGPEFLTYFQNEAQLEKSRLLSDRFSAERPKGSFSTLEIQRTEQGDSAMYLCASSSRPKGAAPYEQYFGPGTRLTVT.